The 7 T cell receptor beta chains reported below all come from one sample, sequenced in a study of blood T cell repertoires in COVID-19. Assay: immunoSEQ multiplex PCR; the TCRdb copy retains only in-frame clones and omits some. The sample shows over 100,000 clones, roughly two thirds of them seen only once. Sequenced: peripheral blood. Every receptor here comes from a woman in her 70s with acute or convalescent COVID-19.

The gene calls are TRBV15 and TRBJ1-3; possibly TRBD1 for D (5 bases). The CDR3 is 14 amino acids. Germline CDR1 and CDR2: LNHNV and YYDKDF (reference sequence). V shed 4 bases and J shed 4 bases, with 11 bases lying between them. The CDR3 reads CATSTGSSGNTIYF. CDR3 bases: TGTGCCACCAGCACAGGGTCGTCGGGAAACACCATATATTTT.

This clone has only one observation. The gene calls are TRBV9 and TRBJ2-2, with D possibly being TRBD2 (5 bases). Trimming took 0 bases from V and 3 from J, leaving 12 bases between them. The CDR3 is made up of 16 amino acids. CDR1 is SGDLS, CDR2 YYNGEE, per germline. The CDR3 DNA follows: TGTGCCAGCAGCGTAGGGTTAGCGTATCACACCGGGGAGCTGTTTTTT. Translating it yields CASSVGLAYHTGELFF.

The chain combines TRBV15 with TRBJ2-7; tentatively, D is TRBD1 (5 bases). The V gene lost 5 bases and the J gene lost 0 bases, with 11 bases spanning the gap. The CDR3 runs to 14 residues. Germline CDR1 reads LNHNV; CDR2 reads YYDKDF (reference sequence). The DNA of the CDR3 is TGTGCCACCAGCCTTCCGACAGACTCCTACGAGCAGTACTTC. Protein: CATSLPTDSYEQYF. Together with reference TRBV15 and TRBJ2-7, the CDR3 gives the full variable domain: DAMVIQNPRYQVTQFGKPVTLSCSQTLNHNVMYWYQQKSSQAPKLLFHYYDKDFNNEADTPDNFQSRRPNTSFCFLDIRSPGLGDTAMYLCATSLPTDSYEQYFGPGTRLTVT.

CDR3 DNA: TGTGCCAGTAGTCCCGTCCGGGGGAGTACAGATACGCAGTATTTT. It yields the protein CASSPVRGSTDTQYF. The rearrangement links TRBV19 to TRBJ2-3, with D perhaps matching TRBD2 (6 bases). Per germline, CDR1 LNHDA and CDR2 SQIVND (reference sequence). Between the trimmed V and J ends, which lost 5 bases and 3 bases, there was a span of 15 bases. The CDR3 is made up of 15 amino acids.

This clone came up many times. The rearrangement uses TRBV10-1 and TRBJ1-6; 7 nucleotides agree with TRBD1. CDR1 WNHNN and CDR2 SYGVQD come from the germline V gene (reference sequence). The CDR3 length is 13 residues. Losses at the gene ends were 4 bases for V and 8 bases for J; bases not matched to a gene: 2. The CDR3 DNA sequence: TGCGCCAGCAGTGTCGACAGGGATTCACCCCTCCACTTT. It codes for CASSVDRDSPLHF.

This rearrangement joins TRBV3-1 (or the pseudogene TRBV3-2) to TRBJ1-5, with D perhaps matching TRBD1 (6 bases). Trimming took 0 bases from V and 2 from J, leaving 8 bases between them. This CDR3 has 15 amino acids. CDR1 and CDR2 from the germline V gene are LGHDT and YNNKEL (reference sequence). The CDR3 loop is CASSQDRGRNQPQHF. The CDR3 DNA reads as TGTGCCAGCAGCCAAGACAGGGGCCGCAATCAGCCCCAGCATTTT.

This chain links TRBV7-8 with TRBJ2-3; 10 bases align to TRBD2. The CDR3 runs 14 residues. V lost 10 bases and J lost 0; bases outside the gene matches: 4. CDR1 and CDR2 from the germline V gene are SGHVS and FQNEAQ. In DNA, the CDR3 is TGTGCCACCGGACTAGCGGCTAGCACAGATACGCAGTATTTT. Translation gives CATGLAASTDTQYF.